This passage covers 20 T cell receptor beta chains from one sample sequenced in a study of human T cells and chemical hapten exposure. TCRdb reanalysed the RACE reads using MiXCR and keeps one entry per CDR3 protein. Found here are a few hundred thousand distinct CDR3 sequences, approximately 7.5% of them singletons; the top ten hold more than 0.95%. As for time point: pre-sensitization, week 0. As for treatment: therapeutic diphenylcyclopropenone sensitization with weekly scalp DPC. The input for sequencing was whole blood, taken in connection with sensitization to the hapten diphenylcyclopropenone (DPC). Receptor source: a man between 18 and 29 years old with alopecia areata. Some clones in this sample may be carry-over from other donors' samples.

This clonotype was picked up many times. The J gene is TRBJ2-7, the V gene TRBV7-9; TRBD1 or TRBD2 may be the D gene (6 bases each). The length of the CDR3 is 15 residues. From germline, CDR1 is SEHNR and CDR2 FQNEAQ (reference sequence). V was cut by 4 bases and J by 2 bases, with 15 bases left in between. The DNA for the CDR3 is TGTGCCAGCAGCTACAGGGAGGTAGGGGCCTACGAGCAGTACTTC. Translated: CASSYREVGAYEQYF. Full variable domain (outside the CDR3, taken from reference TRBV7-9 and TRBJ2-7): DTGVSQNPRHKITKRGQNVTFRCDPISEHNRLYWYRQTLGQGPEFLTYFQNEAQLEKSRLLSDRFSAERPKGSFSTLEIQRTEQGDSAMYLCASSYREVGAYEQYFGPGTRLTVT.

CDR3 loop: CASSFQGENEQYF. In DNA, the CDR3 is TGTGCCAGCAGTTTCCAGGGGGAGAACGAGCAGTACTTC. The chain is built from TRBV28 and TRBJ2-7; 7 positions match TRBD1. CDR3 size: 13 residues. Germline V gives CDR1 MDHEN, CDR2 SYDVKM. The junction had 4 bases not matched to a gene; V was cut back by 3 bases and J by 5 bases.

This clonotype was detected many times. The V gene is TRBV12-3 or TRBV12-4, the J gene TRBJ1-5; 7 nucleotides line up with TRBD1. The ends lost 6 bases at V and 4 bases at J; junction bases unmatched: 9. The CDR3 contains 15 residues. CDR3: CASRITGVINQPQHF. The CDR3 DNA reads as TGTGCCAGCAGGATTACAGGGGTAATTAATCAGCCCCAGCATTTT.

The sample holds many counts of this clonotype. This rearrangement joins TRBV12-3 or TRBV12-4 to TRBJ1-5; D call uncertain. V shed 7 bases and J shed 0 bases, with 7 bases lying between them. The CDR3 has 13 amino acids. The CDR3 protein is CASTNYSNQPQHF. As DNA, the CDR3 is TGTGCCAGCACCAACTATAGCAATCAGCCCCAGCATTTT.

This clonotype was counted a few times. The J gene is TRBJ2-1, the V gene TRBV24-1, with TRBD1 identical over 7 bases. The junction had 9 bases not matched to a gene; V was cut back by 2 bases and J by 3 bases. The CDR3 length is 17 residues. The germline V gene has CDR1 KGHDR and CDR2 SFDVKD. CDR3 bases: TGTGCCACCAGTGATTCGACAGAACAGGGGTACTACAATGAGCAGTTCTTC. This codes for CATSDSTEQGYYNEQFF.

The chain carries TRBV29-1 and TRBJ2-3; 13 nucleotides agree with TRBD2. The CDR3 runs 16 residues. The germline CDR1 and CDR2 sequences are SQVTM and ANQGSEA. Losses at the gene ends were 1 base for V and 3 bases for J; bases not matched to a gene: 4. The CDR3 DNA is TGCAGCGTTGAAGGGGGACTAGCGGGGCAGACAGATACGCAGTATTTT. Translating gives CSVEGGLAGQTDTQYF.

The chain links TRBV2 to TRBJ2-1; D might be TRBD2 (6 bases). This CDR3 spans 17 amino acids. Trimming removed 8 bases from V and 0 bases from J, with 20 bases in between. Germline assignment: CDR1 SNHLY and CDR2 FYNNEI. This chain's CDR3 is CASRRAPIDSSYNEQFF. DNA of the CDR3: TGTGCCAGCCGGAGGGCGCCGATCGATAGCTCCTACAATGAGCAGTTCTTC.

This clonotype occurred a few times. The rearrangement joins TRBV3-1 to TRBJ2-2, with D hard to call. This CDR3 is built from 12 residues. V was clipped by 8 bases and J by 4 bases, with 8 bases between them. Per the germline V gene, CDR1 is LGHDT and CDR2 is YNNKEL (reference sequence). The CDR3 here is CASDLGTGELFF. CDR3 DNA sequence: TGTGCCAGCGATCTGGGCACCGGGGAGCTGTTTTTT.

J is TRBJ2-7 and V is TRBV3-1; D ambiguous. V was clipped by 4 bases and J by 2 bases, with 12 bases between them. Germline CDR1 reads LGHDT; CDR2 reads YNNKEL (reference sequence). CDR3 length: 14 residues. The CDR3 loop reads CASSPLGATYEQYV. The CDR3 nucleotides are TGTGCCAGCAGCCCACTCGGAGCGACCTACGAGCAGTACGTC.

The V call is TRBV12-5, the J call TRBJ2-1; D may be TRBD2 (6 bases). Germline assignment: CDR1 LGHNT and CDR2 FRNRAP. Trimming removed 7 bases from V and 4 bases from J, with 17 bases in between. The CDR3 spans 15 residues. The CDR3 sequence: CASALEGSRYNEQFF. The CDR3 DNA reads as TGTGCTAGTGCGCTGGAGGGAAGCCGTTACAATGAGCAGTTCTTC.

The J gene is TRBJ2-7, the V gene TRBV6-5; D possibly corresponds to TRBD1 (5 bases). The CDR3 length is 13 residues. Germline loops: CDR1 MNHEY, CDR2 SVGAGI. The V end lost 4 bases, the J end lost 7 bases, and 14 bases lay between the germline ends. This CDR3 reads CASSSTRAGEQYF. The CDR3 DNA follows: TGTGCCAGCAGTTCGACCAGGGCTGGAGAGCAGTACTTC.

This clonotype has a handful of counts. The chain employs TRBV4-1 and TRBJ1-2, with D tentatively TRBD1 (6 bases). The CDR3 runs to 15 residues. Trimming stripped 2 bases from V and 0 bases from J, with 10 bases between. CDR1 MGHRA and CDR2 YSYEKL come from the germline V gene. The CDR3 DNA reads as TGCGCCAGCAGCCAAACTACAGGGTCTAACTATGGCTACACCTTC. This sequence encodes CASSQTTGSNYGYTF.

This clonotype was seen a handful of times. The chain has TRBV6-2 or TRBV6-3 and TRBJ1-5; 7 positions agree with TRBD1. V dropped 4 bases and J dropped 2; count of bases not matched to a gene: 8. Germline V gene sequence: CDR1 MNHEY, CDR2 SVGEGT. The CDR3 length is 16 residues. The CDR3 spells CASSFERTGGNQPQHF. CDR3 in DNA: TGTGCCAGCAGTTTCGAACGGACAGGCGGCAATCAGCCCCAGCATTTT.

This clonotype was recorded many times. The rearrangement links TRBV2 to TRBJ2-3, with TRBD1 matching over 7 bases. Trimming removed 6 bases from V and 3 bases from J; junction bases left unmatched: 3. CDR1 and CDR2 (germline): SNHLY, FYNNEI. The CDR3 sequence is 13 residues long. CDR3 region: CASRVTGTDTQYF. The CDR3 nucleotides read TGTGCCAGCAGGGTGACAGGGACAGATACGCAGTATTTT.

This clonotype was detected only a few times. The rearrangement joins TRBV5-1 to TRBJ2-2; D may be TRBD1 (5 bases). The CDR3 runs 12 residues. V was trimmed by 4 bases and J by 9 bases, leaving 10 bases between them. The germline gives CDR1 SGHRS, CDR2 YFSETQ. CDR3 bases: TGCGCCAGCAGCCCAGGGATGCGGGAGCTGTTTTTT. Translation gives CASSPGMRELFF.

The sample holds a few counts of this clonotype. V usage is TRBV6-5 and J usage is TRBJ1-2; possibly TRBD1 for D (5 bases). V lost 6 bases and J 4 bases, leaving 15 bases between the germline ends. The germline V gene encodes CDR1 MNHEY and CDR2 SVGAGI. CDR3 length equals 14 residues. The chain's CDR3 is CASSPREEGYGYTF. For the CDR3, the DNA is TGTGCCAGCAGCCCCAGGGAAGAGGGCTATGGCTACACCTTC.

This clonotype was picked up a small number of times. CDR3 in DNA: TGCAGTGCTAGGAGGGACGGAAACACTGAAGCTTTCTTT. Protein sequence: CSARRDGNTEAFF. The V and J genes are TRBV20-1 and TRBJ1-1, with TRBD1 as a possible D gene (5 bases). Trimming stripped 3 bases from V and 2 bases from J, with 10 bases between. The CDR3 is 13 amino acids. Germline values: CDR1 DFQATT, CDR2 SNEGSKA (reference sequence).

This clonotype has at least ten counts. The rearrangement joins TRBV7-9 to TRBJ1-1; D remains ambiguous. Trimming took 6 bases from V and 2 from J, leaving 13 bases between them. This CDR3 has 14 amino acids. Per the germline V gene, CDR1 is SEHNR and CDR2 is FQNEAQ (reference sequence). The DNA for the CDR3 is TGTGCCAGCAGTCCCGGGTTTGGTAACACTGAAGCTTTCTTT. It codes for CASSPGFGNTEAFF. Complete variable domain (other parts from reference TRBV7-9 and TRBJ1-1): DTGVSQNPRHKITKRGQNVTFRCDPISEHNRLYWYRQTLGQGPEFLTYFQNEAQLEKSRLLSDRFSAERPKGSFSTLEIQRTEQGDSAMYLCASSPGFGNTEAFFGQGTRLTVV.

This clonotype was seen ten or more times. The rearrangement uses TRBV12-3 or TRBV12-4 and TRBJ1-5; 8 nucleotides align to TRBD1. The CDR3 extends over 14 amino acids. V lost 5 bases and J lost 7; bases outside the gene matches: 7. CDR3 sequence (DNA): TGTGCCAGCAGTATTCAGGGGGCAAAACAGCCCCAGCATTTT. It codes for CASSIQGAKQPQHF.

This clonotype was counted at least ten times. The rearrangement joins TRBV7-9 to TRBJ1-1; no firm D call. Germline V gene sequence: CDR1 SEHNR, CDR2 FQNEAQ (reference sequence). Trimming cost V 3 bases and J 0 bases, with 11 bases left between them. The CDR3 has 15 amino acids. The CDR3 protein is CASSFGHRMNTEAFF. The CDR3, as DNA: TGTGCCAGCAGCTTTGGTCACCGTATGAACACTGAAGCTTTCTTT.